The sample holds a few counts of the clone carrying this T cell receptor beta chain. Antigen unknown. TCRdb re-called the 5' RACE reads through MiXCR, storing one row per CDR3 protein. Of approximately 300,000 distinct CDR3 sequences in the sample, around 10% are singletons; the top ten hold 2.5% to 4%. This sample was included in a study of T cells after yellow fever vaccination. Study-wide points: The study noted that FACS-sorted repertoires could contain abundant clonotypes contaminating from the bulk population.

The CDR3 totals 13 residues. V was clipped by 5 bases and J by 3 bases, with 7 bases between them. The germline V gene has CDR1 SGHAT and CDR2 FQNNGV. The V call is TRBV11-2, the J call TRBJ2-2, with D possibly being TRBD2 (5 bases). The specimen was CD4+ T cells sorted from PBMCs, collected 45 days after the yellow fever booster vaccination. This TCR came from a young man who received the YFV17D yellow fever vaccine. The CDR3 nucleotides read TGTGCCAGCAGCCCGGACTACACCGGGGAGCTGTTTTTT. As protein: CASSPDYTGELFF.